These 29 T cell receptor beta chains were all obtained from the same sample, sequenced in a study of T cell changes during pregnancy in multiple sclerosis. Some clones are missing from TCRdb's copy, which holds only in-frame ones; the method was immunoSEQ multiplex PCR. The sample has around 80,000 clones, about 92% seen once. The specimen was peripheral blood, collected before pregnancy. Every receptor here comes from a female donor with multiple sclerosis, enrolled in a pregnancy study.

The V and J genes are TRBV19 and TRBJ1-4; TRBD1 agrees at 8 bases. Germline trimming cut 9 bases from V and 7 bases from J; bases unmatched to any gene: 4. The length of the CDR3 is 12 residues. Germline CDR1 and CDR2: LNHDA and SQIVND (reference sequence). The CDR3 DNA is TGTGCCAGCCGACAGGGGTTTGAAAAACTGTTTTTT. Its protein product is CASRQGFEKLFF.

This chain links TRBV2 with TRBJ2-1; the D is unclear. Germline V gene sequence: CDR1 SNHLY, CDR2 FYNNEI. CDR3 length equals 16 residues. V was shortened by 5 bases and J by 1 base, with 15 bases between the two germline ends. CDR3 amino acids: CASSPLLGKSYNEQFF. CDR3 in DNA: TGTGCCAGCAGTCCCCTACTGGGCAAATCCTACAATGAGCAGTTCTTC.

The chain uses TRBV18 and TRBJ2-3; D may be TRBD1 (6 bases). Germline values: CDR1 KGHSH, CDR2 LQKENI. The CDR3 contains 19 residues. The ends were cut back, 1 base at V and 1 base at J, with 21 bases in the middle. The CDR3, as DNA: TGTGCCAGCTCACCACTACCACTATCAGACAGGTTGGGCACAGATACGCAGTATTTT. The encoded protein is CASSPLPLSDRLGTDTQYF.

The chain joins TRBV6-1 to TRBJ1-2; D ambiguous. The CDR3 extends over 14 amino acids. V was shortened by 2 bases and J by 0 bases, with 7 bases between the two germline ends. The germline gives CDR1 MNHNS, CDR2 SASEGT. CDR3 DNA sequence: TGTGCCAGCAGTGAAATATCAGCTAACTATGGCTACACCTTC. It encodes CASSEISANYGYTF.

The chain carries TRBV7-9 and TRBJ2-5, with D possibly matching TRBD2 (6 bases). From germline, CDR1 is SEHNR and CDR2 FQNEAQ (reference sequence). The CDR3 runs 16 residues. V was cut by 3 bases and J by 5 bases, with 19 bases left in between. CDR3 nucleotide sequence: TGTGCCAGCAGCTTCATGCCGACTAGTAGGACGGAGACCCAGTACTTC. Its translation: CASSFMPTSRTETQYF. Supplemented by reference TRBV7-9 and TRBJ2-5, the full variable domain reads DTGVSQNPRHKITKRGQNVTFRCDPISEHNRLYWYRQTLGQGPEFLTYFQNEAQLEKSRLLSDRFSAERPKGSFSTLEIQRTEQGDSAMYLCASSFMPTSRTETQYFGPGTRLLVL.

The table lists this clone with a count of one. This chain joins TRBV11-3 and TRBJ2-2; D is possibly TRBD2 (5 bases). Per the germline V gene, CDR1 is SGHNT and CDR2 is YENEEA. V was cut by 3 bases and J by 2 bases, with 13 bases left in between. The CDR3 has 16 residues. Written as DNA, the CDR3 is TGTGCCAGCAGCTTTCGGGAACCTCTAAACACCGGGGAGCTGTTTTTT. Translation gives CASSFREPLNTGELFF.

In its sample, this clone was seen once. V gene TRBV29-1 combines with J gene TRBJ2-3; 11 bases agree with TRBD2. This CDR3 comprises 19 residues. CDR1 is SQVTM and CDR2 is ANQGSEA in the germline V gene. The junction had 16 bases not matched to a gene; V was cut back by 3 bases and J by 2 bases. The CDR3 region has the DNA TGCAGCGTTGATAACCACGTGGCTAGCGGGGGGTACCTCACAGATACGCAGTATTTT. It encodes CSVDNHVASGGYLTDTQYF.

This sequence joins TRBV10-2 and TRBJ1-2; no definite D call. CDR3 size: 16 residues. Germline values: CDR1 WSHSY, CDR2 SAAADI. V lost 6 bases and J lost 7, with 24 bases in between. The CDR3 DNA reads TGCGCCAGCAGCGGGCCCGCGGGAGGGAGCAAGATTGGCTACACCTTC. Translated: CASSGPAGGSKIGYTF.

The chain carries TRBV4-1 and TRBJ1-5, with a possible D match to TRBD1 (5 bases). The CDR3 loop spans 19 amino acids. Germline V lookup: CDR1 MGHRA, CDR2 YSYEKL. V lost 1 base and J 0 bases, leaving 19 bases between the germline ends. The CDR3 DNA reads TGCGCCAGCAGCCAAGGTGGGTTCCAGGGCGATTATAGCAATCAGCCCCAGCATTTT. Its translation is CASSQGGFQGDYSNQPQHF.

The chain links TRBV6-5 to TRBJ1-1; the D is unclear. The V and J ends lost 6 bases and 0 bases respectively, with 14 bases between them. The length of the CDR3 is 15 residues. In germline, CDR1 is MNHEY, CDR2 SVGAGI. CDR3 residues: CASSRSPQMNTEAFF. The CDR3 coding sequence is TGTGCCAGCAGCCGATCCCCCCAGATGAACACTGAAGCTTTCTTT.

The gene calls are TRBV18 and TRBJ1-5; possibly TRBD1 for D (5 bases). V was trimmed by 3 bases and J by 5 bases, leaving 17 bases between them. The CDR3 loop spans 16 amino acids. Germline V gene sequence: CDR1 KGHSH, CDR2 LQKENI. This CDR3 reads CASSPQQTGQDQPQHF. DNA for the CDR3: TGTGCCAGCTCACCGCAACAAACAGGTCAGGATCAGCCCCAGCATTTT.

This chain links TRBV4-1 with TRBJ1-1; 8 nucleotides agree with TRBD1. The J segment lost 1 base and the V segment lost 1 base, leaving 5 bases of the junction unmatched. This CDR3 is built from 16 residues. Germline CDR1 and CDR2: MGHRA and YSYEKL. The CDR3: CASSQVTGVRNTEAFF. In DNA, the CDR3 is TGCGCCAGCAGCCAAGTGACAGGGGTTCGGAACACTGAAGCTTTCTTT.

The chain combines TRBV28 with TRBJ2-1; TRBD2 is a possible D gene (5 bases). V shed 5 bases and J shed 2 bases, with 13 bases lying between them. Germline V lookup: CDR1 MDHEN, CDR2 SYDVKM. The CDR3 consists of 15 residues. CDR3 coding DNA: TGTGCCAGCAGTGGAACTAGTAACCCCTACAATGAGCAGTTCTTC. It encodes CASSGTSNPYNEQFF.

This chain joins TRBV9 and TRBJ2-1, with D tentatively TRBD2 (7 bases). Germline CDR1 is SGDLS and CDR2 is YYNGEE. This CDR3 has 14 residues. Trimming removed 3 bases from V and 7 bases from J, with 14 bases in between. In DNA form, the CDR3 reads TGTGCCAGCAGCGCGGGCGGGGGCACAAATGAGCAGTTCTTC. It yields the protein CASSAGGGTNEQFF.

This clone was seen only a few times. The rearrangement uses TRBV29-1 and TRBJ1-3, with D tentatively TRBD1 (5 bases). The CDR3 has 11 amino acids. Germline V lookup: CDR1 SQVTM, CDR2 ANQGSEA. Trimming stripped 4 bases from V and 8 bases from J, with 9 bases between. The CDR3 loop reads CSVVRGDTIYF. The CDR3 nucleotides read TGCAGCGTTGTTCGGGGGGACACCATATATTTT.

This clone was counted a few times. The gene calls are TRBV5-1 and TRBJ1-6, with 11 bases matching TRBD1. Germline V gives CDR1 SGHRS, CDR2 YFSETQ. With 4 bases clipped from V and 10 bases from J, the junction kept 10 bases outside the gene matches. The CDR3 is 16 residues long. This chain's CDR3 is CASSPGQGVFRSPLHF. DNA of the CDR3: TGCGCCAGCAGCCCGGGACAGGGGGTTTTCAGATCACCCCTCCACTTT.

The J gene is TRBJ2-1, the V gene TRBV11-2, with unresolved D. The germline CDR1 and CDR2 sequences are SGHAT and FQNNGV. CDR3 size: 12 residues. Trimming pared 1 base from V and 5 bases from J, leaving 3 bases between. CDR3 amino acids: CASSLVNNEQFF. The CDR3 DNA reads TGTGCCAGCAGCTTAGTAAACAATGAGCAGTTCTTC. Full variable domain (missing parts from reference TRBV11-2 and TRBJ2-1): EAGVAQSPRYKIIEKRQSVAFWCNPISGHATLYWYQQILGQGPKLLIQFQNNGVVDDSQLPKDRFSAERLKGVDSTLKIQPAKLEDSAVYLCASSLVNNEQFFGPGTRLTVL.

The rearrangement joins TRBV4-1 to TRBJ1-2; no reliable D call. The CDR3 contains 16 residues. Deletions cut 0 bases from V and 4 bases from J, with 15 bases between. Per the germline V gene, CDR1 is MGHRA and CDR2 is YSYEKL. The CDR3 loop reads CASSQEYSNPSYGYTF. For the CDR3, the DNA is TGCGCCAGCAGCCAAGAGTACAGCAATCCCTCCTATGGCTACACCTTC.

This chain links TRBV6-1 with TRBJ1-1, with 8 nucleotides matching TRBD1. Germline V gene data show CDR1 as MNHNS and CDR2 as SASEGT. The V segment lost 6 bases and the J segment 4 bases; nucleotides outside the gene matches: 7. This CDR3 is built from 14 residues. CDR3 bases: TGTGCCAGCAGCGGACAGGGAGGGGGCACTGAAGCTTTCTTT. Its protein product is CASSGQGGGTEAFF.

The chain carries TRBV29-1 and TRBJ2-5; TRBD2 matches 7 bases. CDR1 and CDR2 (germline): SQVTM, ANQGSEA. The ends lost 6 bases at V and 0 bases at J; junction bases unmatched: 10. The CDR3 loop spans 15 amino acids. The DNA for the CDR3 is TGCAGCGTCCCCCCGGGGGGTATGTACCAAGAGACCCAGTACTTC. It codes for CSVPPGGMYQETQYF. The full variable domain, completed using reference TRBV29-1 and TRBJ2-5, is SAVISQKPSRDICQRGTSLTIQCQVDSQVTMMFWYRQQPGQSLTLIATANQGSEATYESGFVIDKFPISRPNLTFSTLTVSNMSPEDSSIYLCSVPPGGMYQETQYFGPGTRLLVL.

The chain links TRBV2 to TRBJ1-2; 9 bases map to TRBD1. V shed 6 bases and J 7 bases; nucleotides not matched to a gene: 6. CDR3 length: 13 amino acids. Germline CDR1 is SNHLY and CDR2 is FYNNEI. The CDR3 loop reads CASRIGTGSGYTF. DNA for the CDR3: TGTGCCAGCAGGATAGGGACAGGGTCTGGCTACACCTTC.

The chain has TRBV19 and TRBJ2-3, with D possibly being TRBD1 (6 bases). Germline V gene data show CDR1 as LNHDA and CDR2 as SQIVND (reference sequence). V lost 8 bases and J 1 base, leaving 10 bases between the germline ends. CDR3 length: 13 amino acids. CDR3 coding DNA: TGTGCCAGTGGCAGACAGGGCACAGATACGCAGTATTTT. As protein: CASGRQGTDTQYF.

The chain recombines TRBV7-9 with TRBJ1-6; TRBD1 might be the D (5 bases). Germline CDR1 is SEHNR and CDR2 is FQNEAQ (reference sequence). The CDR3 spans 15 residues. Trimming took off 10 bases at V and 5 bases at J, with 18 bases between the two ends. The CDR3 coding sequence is TGTGCCATCAACGATGGGGCAGCAGATAATTCACCCCTCCACTTT. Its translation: CAINDGAADNSPLHF.

The DNA for the CDR3 is TGTGCCAGTACCACAGGGACAGGGGGAAAGTTCGAGCAGTACTTC. This gives the protein CASTTGTGGKFEQYF. The V gene is TRBV19, the J gene TRBJ2-7; 11 nucleotides line up with TRBD1. Germline CDR1 is LNHDA and CDR2 is SQIVND (reference sequence). V dropped 7 bases and J dropped 6; count of bases not matched to a gene: 11. The CDR3 has 15 residues. Complete variable domain (other parts from reference TRBV19 and TRBJ2-7): DGGITQSPKYLFRKEGQNVTLSCEQNLNHDAMYWYRQDPGQGLRLIYYSQIVNDFQKGDIAEGYSVSREKKESFPLTVTSAQKNPTAFYLCASTTGTGGKFEQYFGPGTRLTVT.

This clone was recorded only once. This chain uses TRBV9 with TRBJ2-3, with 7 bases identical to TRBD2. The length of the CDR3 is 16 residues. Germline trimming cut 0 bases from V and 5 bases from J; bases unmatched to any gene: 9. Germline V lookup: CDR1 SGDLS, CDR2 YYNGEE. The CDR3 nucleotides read TGTGCCAGCAGCGTAGTCGGGGGGTCTAGTGGAGATACGCAGTATTTT. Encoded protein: CASSVVGGSSGDTQYF.

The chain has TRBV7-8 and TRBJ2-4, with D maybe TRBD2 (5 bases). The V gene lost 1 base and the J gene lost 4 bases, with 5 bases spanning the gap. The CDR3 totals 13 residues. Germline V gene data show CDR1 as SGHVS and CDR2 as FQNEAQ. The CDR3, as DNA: TGTGCCAGCAGCTTAGGAGGGAAAAACATTCAGTACTTC. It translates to CASSLGGKNIQYF.

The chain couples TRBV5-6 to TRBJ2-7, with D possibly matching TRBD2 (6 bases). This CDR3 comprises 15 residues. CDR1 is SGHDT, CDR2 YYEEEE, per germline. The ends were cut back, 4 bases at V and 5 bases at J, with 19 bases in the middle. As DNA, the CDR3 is TGTGCCAGCAGCCACCCCGACACGGGGAGGAACGAGCAGTACTTC. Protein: CASSHPDTGRNEQYF.

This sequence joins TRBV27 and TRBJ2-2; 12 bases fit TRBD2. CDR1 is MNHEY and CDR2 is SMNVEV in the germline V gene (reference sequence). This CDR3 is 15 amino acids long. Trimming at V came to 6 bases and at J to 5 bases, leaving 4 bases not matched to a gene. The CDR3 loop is CASRASGGATGELFF. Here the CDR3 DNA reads TGTGCCAGCAGAGCTAGCGGGGGGGCGACCGGGGAGCTGTTTTTT.

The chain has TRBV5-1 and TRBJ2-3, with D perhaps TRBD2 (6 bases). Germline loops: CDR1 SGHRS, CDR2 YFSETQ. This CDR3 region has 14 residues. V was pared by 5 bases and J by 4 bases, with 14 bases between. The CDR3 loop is CASSPLWGADTQYF. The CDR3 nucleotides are TGCGCCAGCAGTCCCCTTTGGGGGGCAGATACGCAGTATTTT. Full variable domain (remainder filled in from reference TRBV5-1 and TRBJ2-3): KAGVTQTPRYLIKTRGQQVTLSCSPISGHRSVSWYQQTPGQGLQFLFEYFSETQRNKGNFPGRFSGRQFSNSRSEMNVSTLELGDSALYLCASSPLWGADTQYFGPGTRLTVL.